These T cell receptor beta chains were read from a single sample in a study of T cell repertoires in cytomegalovirus infection. TCRdb fed the reads into MiXCR, producing one record per CDR3 protein. The sample yields more than 400,000 distinct CDR3 sequences, about 25% seen once. Sequenced sample: PBMCs. The origin of the receptors is a human donor in good health (CMV status not recorded). Some clones in this sample may be carry-over from other donors' samples. CDR3s include the opening cysteine and the closing phenylalanine or tryptophan. D genes are given only for firm matches. Clone size is stated in some rows and not others, as once, few, many or a class when expanded.

size: few; J: TRBJ2-1; V: TRBV20-1; D: .; CDR3: CSARTNLAYNEQFF; DNA: TGCAGTGCGCGGACAAACTTGGCCTACAATGAGCAGTTCTTC
size: .; J: TRBJ1-2; V: TRBV9; D: TRBD1; CDR3: CASSATGTDNYGYTF; DNA: TGTGCCAGCAGCGCGACCGGGACAGATAACTATGGCTACACCTTC
size: .; J: TRBJ2-1; V: TRBV20-1; D: .; CDR3: CSARDLVAPYNEQFF; DNA: TGCAGTGCTAGAGATCTGGTCGCCCCCTACAATGAGCAGTTCTTC
size: few; J: TRBJ1-1; V: TRBV7-9; D: .; CDR3: CASSSEVVTEAFF; DNA: TGTGCCAGCAGCTCAGAGGTGGTCACTGAAGCTTTCTTT
size: .; J: TRBJ1-1; V: TRBV6-2/TRBV6-3; D: .; CDR3: CASSYSTGRNTEAFF; DNA: TGTGCCAGCAGTTACTCGACCGGGAGGAACACTGAAGCTTTCTTT
size: few; J: TRBJ1-1; V: TRBV28; D: .; CDR3: CASSSHTGTEAFF; DNA: TGTGCCAGCAGTTCCCACACCGGGACTGAAGCTTTCTTT
size: .; J: TRBJ1-2; V: TRBV10-3; D: .; CDR3: CAISEVFAFGYTF; DNA: TGTGCCATCAGTGAGGTGTTCGCATTTGGCTACACCTTC
size: .; J: TRBJ2-1; V: TRBV5-4; D: .; CDR3: CASSPRQANEQFF; DNA: TGTGCCAGCAGCCCCCGCCAGGCCAATGAGCAGTTCTTC
size: .; J: TRBJ1-6; V: TRBV20-1; D: .; CDR3: CSAIVTGSQGSPLHF; DNA: TGCAGTGCCATAGTTACAGGGAGTCAGGGTTCACCCCTCCACTTT
size: .; J: TRBJ2-5; V: TRBV12-3/TRBV12-4; D: TRBD2; CDR3: CASSPGLAGTVVRETQYF; DNA: TGTGCCAGCAGCCCAGGACTAGCGGGGACAGTTGTACGAGAGACCCAGTACTTC
size: .; J: TRBJ2-1; V: TRBV6-2/TRBV6-3; D: .; CDR3: CASTSTMSPYNEQFF; DNA: TGTGCCAGCACTAGTACCATGAGCCCCTACAATGAGCAGTTCTTC
size: many; J: TRBJ2-3; V: TRBV7-2; D: TRBD2; CDR3: CASSSSGSQADTQYF; DNA: TGTGCCAGCAGCTCTAGCGGGAGTCAGGCAGATACGCAGTATTTT
size: few; J: TRBJ1-5; V: TRBV19; D: .; CDR3: CASSIGMREGSNQPQHF; DNA: TGTGCCAGTAGTATAGGAATGAGAGAGGGGAGCAATCAGCCCCAGCATTTT
size: .; J: TRBJ2-3; V: TRBV7-3; D: .; CDR3: CASGIPLTDTQYF; DNA: TGTGCCAGCGGGATCCCCCTCACAGATACGCAGTATTTT
size: many; J: TRBJ1-1; V: TRBV7-3; D: TRBD1; CDR3: CASSPTLGQGAWNTEAFF; DNA: TGTGCCAGCAGCCCCACCCTTGGACAGGGGGCGTGGAACACTGAAGCTTTCTTT
size: .; J: TRBJ1-2; V: TRBV27; D: .; CDR3: CASSVRGGGFVYTF; DNA: TGTGCCAGCAGTGTCCGAGGGGGGGGCTTTGTCTACACCTTC
size: .; J: TRBJ1-5; V: TRBV28; D: .; CDR3: CASSPLRPGTGPNQPQHF; DNA: TGTGCCAGCAGTCCCCTCCGCCCCGGTACAGGGCCCAATCAGCCCCAGCATTTT
size: many; J: TRBJ2-1; V: TRBV7-2; D: .; CDR3: CASSPQAGLNEQFF; DNA: TGTGCCAGCAGCCCCCAAGCAGGGCTCAATGAGCAGTTCTTC
size: .; J: TRBJ2-1; V: TRBV12-5; D: .; CDR3: CASGLMEVRAGRYYNEQFF; DNA: TGTGCTAGTGGTTTGATGGAGGTTCGGGCGGGGCGATACTACAATGAGCAGTTCTTC
size: few; J: TRBJ2-5; V: TRBV24-1; D: .; CDR3: CATSDSFQETQYF; DNA: TGTGCCACCAGTGATTCCTTTCAAGAGACCCAGTACTTC
size: many; J: TRBJ2-3; V: TRBV7-2; D: .; CDR3: CASSLVKGYDTQYF; DNA: TGTGCCAGCAGCTTAGTCAAGGGTTACGATACGCAGTATTTT
size: many; J: TRBJ1-1; V: TRBV11-1; D: .; CDR3: CASSLDRDPGPEAFF; DNA: TGTGCCAGCAGCTTAGACCGGGACCCAGGCCCTGAAGCTTTCTTT
size: few; J: TRBJ2-1; V: TRBV28; D: TRBD2; CDR3: CASSLSGSIGNEQFF; DNA: TGTGCCAGCAGTCTGAGCGGGAGTATCGGAAATGAGCAGTTCTTC
size: many; J: TRBJ2-5; V: TRBV7-6; D: .; CDR3: CASSFDVGGLETQYF; DNA: TGTGCCAGCAGCTTCGACGTTGGGGGCTTGGAGACCCAGTACTTC
size: .; J: TRBJ1-6; V: TRBV18; D: .; CDR3: CASSPLGKGYNSPLHF; DNA: TGTGCCAGCTCACCACTGGGAAAGGGGTATAATTCACCCCTCCACTTT
size: .; J: TRBJ1-5; V: TRBV30; D: .; CDR3: CAWSVVQGGNQPQHF; DNA: TGTGCCTGGAGCGTGGTACAGGGTGGCAATCAGCCCCAGCATTTT
size: many; J: TRBJ2-1; V: TRBV11-2; D: .; CDR3: CASSGSSSLSYNEQFF; DNA: TGTGCCAGCAGCGGTAGCAGCAGCCTCTCCTACAATGAGCAGTTCTTC
size: few; J: TRBJ1-5; V: TRBV12-3/TRBV12-4; D: .; CDR3: CASSLDGTDQPQHF; DNA: TGTGCCAGCAGTTTAGATGGGACGGATCAGCCCCAGCATTTT
size: few; J: TRBJ1-3; V: TRBV7-2; D: .; CDR3: CASSSPPGGNTIYF; DNA: TGTGCCAGCAGCTCCCCTCCGGGAGGAAACACCATATATTTT
size: .; J: TRBJ2-3; V: TRBV7-3; D: .; CDR3: CASSFGPLDTQYF; DNA: TGTGCCAGCAGCTTCGGTCCCCTAGATACGCAGTATTTT
size: few; J: TRBJ1-1; V: TRBV7-4; D: .; CDR3: CASSPGTSSPEAFF; DNA: TGTGCCAGCAGCCCCGGGACATCCTCCCCTGAAGCTTTCTTT
size: .; J: TRBJ2-1; V: TRBV7-6; D: .; CDR3: CASSLSYYGSSNNEQFF; DNA: TGTGCCAGCAGCTTATCCTATTACGGGAGTTCAAACAATGAGCAGTTCTTC
size: many; J: TRBJ2-7; V: TRBV7-6; D: .; CDR3: CASSSTGTYEQYF; DNA: TGTGCCAGCAGCTCGACAGGCACCTACGAGCAGTACTTC
size: .; J: TRBJ1-2; V: TRBV7-2; D: .; CDR3: CASSLDVIGYTF; DNA: TGTGCCAGCAGCTTAGACGTAATTGGCTACACCTTC
size: .; J: TRBJ2-1; V: TRBV27; D: TRBD2; CDR3: CATTWRGNNEQFF; DNA: TGTGCCACAACTTGGCGGGGGAACAATGAGCAGTTCTTC
size: .; J: TRBJ2-2; V: TRBV7-2; D: TRBD1; CDR3: CASSFQTGVGTGELFF; DNA: TGTGCCAGCAGCTTTCAGACAGGGGTAGGCACCGGGGAGCTGTTTTTT
size: few; J: TRBJ2-1; V: TRBV12-3/TRBV12-4; D: TRBD1; CDR3: CASSQTAGQGASNEQFF; DNA: TGTGCCAGCAGCCAAACCGCGGGACAGGGGGCTTCAAATGAGCAGTTCTTC
size: .; J: TRBJ2-3; V: TRBV6-6; D: .; CDR3: CASSPDVASHNTQYF; DNA: TGTGCCAGCAGTCCTGACGTGGCTAGCCACAATACGCAGTATTTT
size: many; J: TRBJ2-1; V: TRBV7-6; D: TRBD1; CDR3: CASSQVQGGRGEQFF; DNA: TGTGCCAGCAGCCAAGTACAGGGGGGCCGAGGAGAGCAGTTCTTC
size: few; J: TRBJ1-5; V: TRBV19; D: TRBD1; CDR3: CASRRLYRGDRNQPQHF; DNA: TGTGCCAGTAGAAGGCTTTACAGGGGTGACCGCAATCAGCCCCAGCATTTT
size: .; J: TRBJ2-7; V: TRBV20-1; D: .; CDR3: CSSRTEWAGEQYF; DNA: TGCAGTTCACGGACCGAATGGGCGGGCGAGCAGTACTTC
size: many; J: TRBJ2-6; V: TRBV7-8; D: .; CDR3: CASSLVGSGANVLTF; DNA: TGTGCCAGCAGCTTAGTAGGCTCTGGGGCCAACGTCCTGACTTTC
size: .; J: TRBJ2-2; V: TRBV6-2/TRBV6-3; D: .; CDR3: CASSSSSLGRVTGELFF; DNA: TGTGCCAGCAGTTCATCTTCTCTCGGCAGGGTAACCGGGGAGCTGTTTTTT
size: .; J: TRBJ1-6; V: TRBV5-1; D: .; CDR3: CASSPGTLNSPLHF; DNA: TGCGCCAGCAGCCCTGGAACACTTAATTCACCCCTCCACTTT
size: .; J: TRBJ1-6; V: TRBV11-2; D: .; CDR3: CASSLVWGPSTPLHF; DNA: TGTGCCAGCAGCTTAGTCTGGGGGCCGTCTACACCCCTCCACTTT
size: few; J: TRBJ2-5; V: TRBV20-1; D: TRBD2; CDR3: CSAIAGAPQETQYF; DNA: TGCAGTGCTATCGCGGGAGCCCCCCAAGAGACCCAGTACTTC
size: many; J: TRBJ2-1; V: TRBV12-3/TRBV12-4; D: .; CDR3: CASSVATYNEQFF; DNA: TGTGCCAGCAGTGTGGCTACCTACAATGAGCAGTTCTTC
size: .; J: TRBJ2-3; V: TRBV7-2; D: TRBD2; CDR3: CASSQGTSGYAPQYF; DNA: TGTGCCAGCAGCCAAGGGACTAGCGGCTACGCCCCGCAGTATTTT
size: many; J: TRBJ2-7; V: TRBV7-2; D: .; CDR3: CASSLLSAAYEQYF; DNA: TGTGCCAGCAGCTTATTGAGTGCTGCCTACGAGCAGTACTTC
size: few; J: TRBJ1-5; V: TRBV28; D: TRBD1; CDR3: CASSLWSGGRNQPQHF; DNA: TGTGCCAGCAGTTTATGGTCAGGGGGCCGCAATCAGCCCCAGCATTTT
size: .; J: TRBJ1-4; V: TRBV20-1; D: .; CDR3: CSARSGAHNEKLFF; DNA: TGCAGTGCTAGGTCCGGTGCCCATAATGAAAAACTGTTTTTT
size: .; J: TRBJ2-5; V: TRBV5-1; D: .; CDR3: CASSLAGGEYQETQYF; DNA: TGCGCCAGCAGCTTGGCTGGAGGGGAGTACCAAGAGACCCAGTACTTC
size: .; J: TRBJ2-1; V: TRBV6-1; D: TRBD2; CDR3: CASKRGYNEQFF; DNA: TGTGCCAGCAAGCGGGGCTACAATGAGCAGTTCTTC